Each of the 29 T cell receptor beta chains below was sequenced from the same sample in a study of blood T cell repertoires in COVID-19. Clones were sequenced by immunoSEQ multiplex PCR, and TCRdb holds only the in-frame ones, with some missing. The repertoire holds approximately 390,000 clones, with around 87% as singletons. The sample consisted of peripheral blood. The receptors shown here come from a woman aged 60-75 years with COVID-19, enrolled during active disease.

The J gene is TRBJ2-3, the V gene TRBV2, with a tentative D call TRBD2 (6 bases). V was clipped by 6 bases and J by 0 bases, with 7 bases between them. Germline V gene sequence: CDR1 SNHLY, CDR2 FYNNEI. The CDR3 has 13 amino acids. CDR3 DNA: TGTGCCAGCAGGGGGGGTAGCACAGATACGCAGTATTTT. As protein: CASRGGSTDTQYF.

J is TRBJ2-3 and V is TRBV3-1 (or the pseudogene TRBV3-2); 10 positions match TRBD2. Germline V gene data show CDR1 as LGHDT and CDR2 as YNNKEL (reference sequence). The CDR3 totals 16 residues. V lost 4 bases to trimming and J lost 0 bases; unmatched junction nucleotides: 4. For the CDR3, the DNA is TGTGCCAGCAGCCCCGGGACTAGCGACAGCACAGATACGCAGTATTTT. Residues: CASSPGTSDSTDTQYF.

V gene TRBV7-8 combines with J gene TRBJ1-5; a possible D gene is TRBD1 (5 bases). There are 16 residues in the CDR3. CDR1 is SGHVS and CDR2 is FQNEAQ in the germline V gene. Trimming pared 1 base from V and 2 bases from J, leaving 12 bases between. CDR3 DNA: TGTGCCAGCAGCTTAGGGTGGGGGGTAGGCAATCAGCCCCAGCATTTT. This sequence encodes CASSLGWGVGNQPQHF.

The chain has TRBV7-2 and TRBJ2-1; 9 nucleotides agree with TRBD1. Trimming cost V 2 bases and J 4 bases; bases outside gene matches: 6. Per germline, CDR1 SGHTA and CDR2 FQGNSA. The CDR3 spans 16 residues. For the CDR3, the DNA is TGTGCCAGCAGCTTACGGACAGGGGATGGGTACAATGAGCAGTTCTTC. Encoded protein: CASSLRTGDGYNEQFF.

This clone occurred many times. The chain is built from TRBV7-9 and TRBJ2-7; maybe TRBD1 (6 bases). The V and J ends lost 4 bases and 7 bases respectively, with 20 bases between them. This CDR3 is built from 15 residues. Germline CDR1 SEHNR, CDR2 FQNEAQ (reference sequence). CDR3 amino acids: CASSSRTDTPREQYF. The CDR3, as DNA: TGTGCCAGCAGCTCCCGGACAGACACTCCTCGGGAGCAGTACTTC. Together with reference TRBV7-9 and TRBJ2-7, the CDR3 gives the full variable domain: DTGVSQNPRHKITKRGQNVTFRCDPISEHNRLYWYRQTLGQGPEFLTYFQNEAQLEKSRLLSDRFSAERPKGSFSTLEIQRTEQGDSAMYLCASSSRTDTPREQYFGPGTRLTVT.

V is TRBV11-3 and J is TRBJ2-3; 13 bases map to TRBD2. This CDR3 spans 15 amino acids. CDR1 SGHNT and CDR2 YENEEA come from the germline V gene. The V and J ends lost 5 bases and 10 bases, in that order; junction bases with no gene match: 9. The CDR3 DNA reads TGTGCCAGCAGCCTTGGTGGACTAGCGGGGGACGCGCAGTATTTT. This translates into CASSLGGLAGDAQYF.

V usage is TRBV12-5 and J usage is TRBJ1-1, with D maybe TRBD1 (5 bases). CDR1 LGHNT and CDR2 FRNRAP come from the germline V gene. V was cut by 1 base and J by 1 base, with 7 bases left in between. This CDR3 comprises 14 residues. CDR3 loop: CASGLGRENTEAFF. The CDR3 nucleotides are TGTGCTAGTGGTTTGGGCAGGGAGAACACTGAAGCTTTCTTT.

This rearrangement joins TRBV6-2 or TRBV6-3 to TRBJ1-2; D ambiguous. CDR3 length: 13 residues. V was clipped by 5 bases and J by 3 bases, with 10 bases between them. Per the germline V gene, CDR1 is MNHEY and CDR2 is SVGEGT. The CDR3 DNA reads as TGTGCCAGCAGTCCCTACGGGGACTATGGCTACACCTTC. Translated: CASSPYGDYGYTF.

The rearrangement joins TRBV5-1 to TRBJ2-7; no firm D call. The CDR3 has 14 amino acids. The V end was cut by 0 bases, the J end by 4 bases, with 11 bases between. Germline V CDR1 and CDR2: SGHRS, YFSETQ. Written as DNA, the CDR3 is TGCGCCAGCAGCTTGGCCGAGGCAGCTTACGAGCAGTACTTC. It translates to CASSLAEAAYEQYF.

The chain is built from TRBV5-6 and TRBJ2-2; perhaps TRBD1 as D (6 bases). The germline gives CDR1 SGHDT, CDR2 YYEEEE. CDR3 length equals 16 residues. V lost 1 base to trimming and J lost 3 bases, with 13 bases between them. CDR3 bases: TGTGCCAGCAGCTTGACAGGGCTTGCGGACACCGGGGAGCTGTTTTTT. Residues: CASSLTGLADTGELFF. The whole variable domain, remainder taken from reference TRBV5-6 and TRBJ2-2, is DAGVTQSPTHLIKTRGQQVTLRCSPKSGHDTVSWYQQALGQGPQFIFQYYEEEERQRGNFPDRFSGHQFPNYSSELNVNALLLGDSALYLCASSLTGLADTGELFFGEGSRLTVL.

The V gene is TRBV7-8, the J gene TRBJ1-2, with D possibly being TRBD1 (5 bases). The V and J ends lost 0 bases and 4 bases respectively, with 9 bases between them. Per germline, CDR1 SGHVS and CDR2 FQNEAQ. The CDR3 is 14 amino acids. Here the CDR3 reads CASSLAGPSYGYTF. The CDR3 DNA sequence: TGTGCCAGCAGCTTAGCGGGGCCCAGCTATGGCTACACCTTC.

The rearrangement uses TRBV5-6 and TRBJ1-2; 11 nucleotides agree with TRBD1. CDR3 size: 14 residues. Unmatched junction bases numbered 6, after V lost 4 bases and J lost 7 bases. Germline V gene data show CDR1 as SGHDT and CDR2 as YYEEEE. CDR3 nucleotide sequence: TGTGCCAGCAGCACCGGGACAGGGGGTCTTGGCTACACCTTC. It yields the protein CASSTGTGGLGYTF.

The chain carries TRBV28 and TRBJ1-6; D not resolved. Trimming took 1 base from V and 7 from J, leaving 8 bases between them. The CDR3 is 14 residues long. Germline CDR1 MDHEN, CDR2 SYDVKM. This CDR3 is CASSLFRKNSPLHF. The CDR3 nucleotides read TGTGCCAGCAGTTTATTCAGAAAAAATTCACCCCTCCACTTT.

This clone was seen once. The chain couples TRBV30 to TRBJ1-2; 9 bases fit TRBD1. J gave up 5 bases and V 5 bases, and 3 bases lay outside the gene matches. Looked up from germline, CDR1 is GTSNPN and CDR2 is SVGIG (reference sequence). The CDR3 consists of 12 residues. The CDR3 sequence: CAWGQGMYGYTF. CDR3 DNA sequence: TGTGCCTGGGGACAGGGGATGTATGGCTACACCTTC.

J is TRBJ2-7 and V is TRBV30; perhaps TRBD2 as D (6 bases). V was shortened by 8 bases and J by 1 base, with 12 bases between the two germline ends. There are 12 residues in the CDR3. The germline V gene encodes CDR1 GTSNPN and CDR2 SVGIG (reference sequence). Here the CDR3 reads CAGDGGSYEQYF. CDR3 bases: TGTGCCGGGGACGGGGGATCCTACGAGCAGTACTTC.

The V call is TRBV5-4, the J call TRBJ2-1, with 11 positions matching TRBD2. Germline loops: CDR1 SGHNT, CDR2 YYREEE (reference sequence). The CDR3 has 16 residues. Trimming took 4 bases from V and 7 from J; bases not matched to a gene: 10. The CDR3 is CASSPGASGGRNEQFF. The DNA for the CDR3 is TGTGCCAGCAGCCCTGGGGCTAGCGGGGGGAGGAATGAGCAGTTCTTC.

Details on this clone: Germline and junction disagree at one end, which may indicate a read error. V gene TRBV7-7 combines with J gene TRBJ2-3; 10 nucleotides line up with TRBD1. This CDR3 comprises 15 residues. Germline lookup yields CDR1 SSHAT and CDR2 FNYEAQ (reference sequence). The DNA for the CDR3 is TGTGCTAGCAGCTTTGGGACAGGGGGCACAGATACGCAGTATTTT. It specifies CASSFGTGGTDTQYF.

The chain couples TRBV27 to TRBJ2-7; D call uncertain. From germline, CDR1 is MNHEY and CDR2 SMNVEV (reference sequence). The V and J ends lost 4 bases and 5 bases respectively, with 6 bases between them. The CDR3 covers 11 residues. The CDR3 is CASSSRHEQYF. The CDR3 DNA reads TGTGCCAGCAGTTCCCGTCACGAGCAGTACTTC.

This clone has just a few counts. This chain links TRBV6-6 with TRBJ1-2, with a tentative D call TRBD1 (6 bases). CDR3 size: 13 residues. The germline gives CDR1 MNHNY, CDR2 SVGAGI (reference sequence). Trimming left V 4 bases short and J 7 bases short, with 13 bases between. CDR3 DNA sequence: TGTGCCAGCAGTTTCTACACAGGGTCTGGCTACACCTTC. It codes for CASSFYTGSGYTF.

This chain links TRBV29-1 with TRBJ2-1; 7 nucleotides line up with TRBD2. Per germline, CDR1 SQVTM and CDR2 ANQGSEA. The CDR3 has 16 residues. Trimming cost V 0 bases and J 0 bases; bases outside gene matches: 5. CDR3 residues: CSVEELGGSSYNEQFF. For the CDR3, the DNA is TGCAGCGTTGAAGAACTCGGGGGGAGCTCCTACAATGAGCAGTTCTTC.

V is TRBV7-7 and J is TRBJ2-2; the D gene is possibly TRBD1 (6 bases). Between the trimmed V and J ends, which lost 1 base and 7 bases, there was a span of 13 bases. CDR3 length equals 15 residues. Germline lookup yields CDR1 SSHAT and CDR2 FNYEAQ (reference sequence). CDR3 protein: CASSLDNTGIGELFF. CDR3 bases: TGTGCCAGCAGCTTAGACAATACAGGGATCGGGGAGCTGTTTTTT. The variable domain in full, with the rest retrieved from reference TRBV7-7 and TRBJ2-2, is GAGVSQSPRYKVTKRGQDVTLRCDPISSHATLYWYQQALGQGPEFLTYFNYEAQPDKSGLPSDRFSAERPEGSISTLTIQRTEQRDSAMYRCASSLDNTGIGELFFGEGSRLTVL.

The genes are TRBV3-1 (or the pseudogene TRBV3-2) and TRBJ2-1; a possible D gene is TRBD1 (5 bases). CDR1 and CDR2 (germline): LGHDT, YNNKEL (reference sequence). This CDR3 contains 13 residues. Between the trimmed V and J ends, which lost 4 bases and 8 bases, there was a span of 12 bases. CDR3 residues: CASSPLTEYEQFF. The CDR3 DNA reads TGTGCCAGCAGCCCCCTGACAGAGTATGAGCAGTTCTTC.

The chain uses TRBV5-1 and TRBJ2-7; a possible D gene is TRBD1 (6 bases). V was pared by 2 bases and J by 0 bases, with 15 bases between. The germline gives CDR1 SGHRS, CDR2 YFSETQ. The CDR3 spans 16 residues. The chain's CDR3 is CASSLSTGKSSYEQYF. In DNA, the CDR3 is TGCGCCAGCAGCTTAAGCACAGGGAAGAGCTCCTACGAGCAGTACTTC.

The genes are TRBV5-4 and TRBJ2-1; tentatively, D is TRBD2 (6 bases). Between the trimmed V and J ends, which lost 3 bases and 8 bases, there was a span of 18 bases. From germline, CDR1 is SGHNT and CDR2 YYREEE (reference sequence). The CDR3 extends over 15 amino acids. CDR3 sequence reads: CASSSGTFNLDEQFF. CDR3 nucleotides: TGTGCCAGCAGCTCCGGGACTTTCAACTTGGATGAGCAGTTCTTC.

V gene TRBV3-1 (or the pseudogene TRBV3-2) combines with J gene TRBJ2-7, with a possible D match to TRBD2 (6 bases). Trimming removed 0 bases at V and 4 bases at J, with 13 bases between. Germline V gene sequence: CDR1 LGHDT, CDR2 YNNKEL (reference sequence). The CDR3 is 15 amino acids. The CDR3 is CASSQEGGARYEQYF. For the CDR3, the DNA is TGTGCCAGCAGCCAAGAAGGAGGGGCCAGGTACGAGCAGTACTTC.

J is TRBJ2-7 and V is TRBV6-5; no firm D call. The germline V and J ends were trimmed by 7 bases and 5 bases, with 15 bases remaining between them. The CDR3 length is 13 residues. Germline loops: CDR1 MNHEY, CDR2 SVGAGI. The CDR3 loop is CASTYHGRDEQYF. The CDR3 coding sequence is TGTGCCAGCACCTACCATGGTCGCGACGAGCAGTACTTC.

The chain has TRBV7-2 and TRBJ2-3; D might be TRBD2 (6 bases). CDR3 length: 14 residues. V lost 3 bases, J lost 4 bases, and 11 bases lay in between. CDR1 is SGHTA, CDR2 FQGNSA, per germline. The chain's CDR3 is CASSFAGPPDTQYF. The CDR3 region has the DNA TGTGCCAGCAGCTTCGCGGGGCCTCCAGATACGCAGTATTTT.

This clone has just a few counts. The chain employs TRBV7-9 and TRBJ1-1; TRBD1 matches at 7 bases. Germline lookup yields CDR1 SEHNR and CDR2 FQNEAQ (reference sequence). The CDR3 extends over 12 amino acids. V shed 11 bases and J 11 bases; nucleotides not matched to a gene: 14. The CDR3 nucleotides are TGTGCCTTGGCCGACAGGGTTGGGCTGGCTTTCTTT. Encoded protein: CALADRVGLAFF.

The chain combines TRBV27 with TRBJ2-7; tentative D call: TRBD2 (5 bases). The germline V gene encodes CDR1 MNHEY and CDR2 SMNVEV (reference sequence). Trimming took off 0 bases at V and 3 bases at J, with 9 bases between the two ends. The length of the CDR3 is 14 residues. CDR3 protein: CASSLSIEGYEQYF. The CDR3 DNA reads as TGTGCCAGCAGTTTATCGATAGAGGGCTACGAGCAGTACTTC.